Included here is one TCR beta chain sequence, with context. What it recognizes is unknown. The data belong to a study of cytomegalovirus exposure and HLA in healthy donors. Primers included in the PCR were 60 Vbeta and 13 Jbeta primers. TCRdb's table, derived via immunoSEQ multiplex PCR, lists solely in-frame clones and lacks some. The sample shows 140,000 or so clones, over 75% of them seen only once. Overall study findings and caveats: There were reportedly fewer N-insertions in an Asian-associated ancestry cluster than the approximately 670-donor mean, in a later analysis. The study designated about 180 TCR beta chains cytomegalovirus-associated.

What was sequenced was PBMCs. This TCR was sampled from a female donor in good health and CMV-seronegative.

The CDR3, as DNA: TGTGCCAGCAGCCCCTCACTAGGATGGGGCGAGCAGTACTTC. It yields the protein CASSPSLGWGEQYF. The genes are TRBV5-6 and TRBJ2-7; tentatively, D is TRBD2 (5 bases). This CDR3 spans 14 amino acids. The germline CDR1 and CDR2 sequences are SGHDT and YYEEEE. The V and J ends lost 4 bases and 6 bases respectively, with 17 bases between them. Together with reference TRBV5-6 and TRBJ2-7, the CDR3 gives the full variable domain: DAGVTQSPTHLIKTRGQQVTLRCSPKSGHDTVSWYQQALGQGPQFIFQYYEEEERQRGNFPDRFSGHQFPNYSSELNVNALLLGDSALYLCASSPSLGWGEQYFGPGTRLTVT.